The sequence of this T cell receptor (beta chain) was determined in a study of T-cell reconstitution after alpha-beta-depleted transplantation in children. Construction of the TCRbeta library involved unique molecular identifiers. TCRdb called the PCR reads again in MiXCR, with one record for every CDR3 protein. Seen here are about 72,000 distinct CDR3 sequences, around 7.9% observed once, and the top ten hold around 2.4%. Between the trimmed V and J ends, which lost 0 bases and 8 bases, there was a span of 23 bases. The CDR3 extends over 18 amino acids. Germline CDR1 LGHNA, CDR2 YNFKEQ. This clonotype was found many times.

Sequenced material: PBMCs from the stem cell graft donor, taken from the stem cell graft. The chain employs TRBV4-2 and TRBJ2-1; no clear D. The TCR sequence derives from a human donor who donated a stem cell graft to a child with acute lymphoblastic leukemia. This CDR3 is CASSQDPIPAPARDEQFF. In DNA form, the CDR3 reads TGTGCCAGCAGCCAAGACCCCATTCCAGCCCCCGCCCGGGATGAGCAGTTCTTC.